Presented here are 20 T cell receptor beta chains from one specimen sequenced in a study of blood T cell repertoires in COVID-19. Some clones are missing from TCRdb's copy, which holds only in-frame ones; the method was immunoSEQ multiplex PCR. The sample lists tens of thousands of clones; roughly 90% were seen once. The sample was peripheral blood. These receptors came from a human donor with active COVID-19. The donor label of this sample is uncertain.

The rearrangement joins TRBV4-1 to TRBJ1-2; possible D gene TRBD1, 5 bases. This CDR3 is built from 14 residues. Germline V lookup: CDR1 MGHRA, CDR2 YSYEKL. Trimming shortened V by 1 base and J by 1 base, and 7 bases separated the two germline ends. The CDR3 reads CASSQGQLNYGYTF. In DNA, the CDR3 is TGCGCCAGCAGCCAAGGACAGCTTAACTATGGCTACACCTTC.

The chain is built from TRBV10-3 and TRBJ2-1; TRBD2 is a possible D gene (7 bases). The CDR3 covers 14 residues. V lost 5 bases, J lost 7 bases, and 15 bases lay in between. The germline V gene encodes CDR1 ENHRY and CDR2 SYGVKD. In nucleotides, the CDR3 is TGTGCCATCAGTCCACAGGGAGGGATAAATGAGCAGTTCTTC. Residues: CAISPQGGINEQFF.

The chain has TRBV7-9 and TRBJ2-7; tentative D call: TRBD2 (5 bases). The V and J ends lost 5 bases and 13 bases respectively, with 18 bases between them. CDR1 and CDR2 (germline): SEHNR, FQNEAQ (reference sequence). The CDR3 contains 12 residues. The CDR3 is CASSPGSGNQYF. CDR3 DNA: TGTGCCAGCAGCCCTGGGTCGGGGAACCAATACTTC.

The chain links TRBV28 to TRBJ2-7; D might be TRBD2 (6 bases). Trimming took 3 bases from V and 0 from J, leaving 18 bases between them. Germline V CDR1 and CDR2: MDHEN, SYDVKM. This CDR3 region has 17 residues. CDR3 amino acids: CASSLRSIGGNSYEQYF. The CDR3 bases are TGTGCCAGCAGTTTGCGGAGTATCGGAGGGAACTCCTACGAGCAGTACTTC.

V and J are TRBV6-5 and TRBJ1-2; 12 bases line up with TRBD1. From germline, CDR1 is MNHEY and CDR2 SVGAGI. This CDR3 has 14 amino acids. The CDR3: CAASGTGGRRGYTF. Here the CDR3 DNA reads TGTGCAGCCTCCGGGACAGGGGGCCGAAGAGGCTACACCTTC.

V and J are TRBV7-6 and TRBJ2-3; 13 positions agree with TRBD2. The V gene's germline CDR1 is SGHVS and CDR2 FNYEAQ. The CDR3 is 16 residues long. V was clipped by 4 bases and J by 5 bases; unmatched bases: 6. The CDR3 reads CASSSRTSGGLDTQYF. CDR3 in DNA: TGTGCCAGCAGCTCACGGACTAGCGGGGGCCTAGATACGCAGTATTTT. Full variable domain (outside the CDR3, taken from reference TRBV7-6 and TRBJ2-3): GAGVSQSPRYKVTKRGQDVALRCDPISGHVSLYWYRQALGQGPEFLTYFNYEAQQDKSGLPNDRFSAERPEGSISTLTIQRTEQRDSAMYRCASSSRTSGGLDTQYFGPGTRLTVL.

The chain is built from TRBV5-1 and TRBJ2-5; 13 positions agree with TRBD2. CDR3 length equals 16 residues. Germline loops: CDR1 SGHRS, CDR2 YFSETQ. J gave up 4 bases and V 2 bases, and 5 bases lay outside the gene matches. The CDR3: CASSFTSGGATETQYF. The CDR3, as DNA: TGCGCCAGCAGCTTTACTAGCGGGGGGGCCACAGAGACCCAGTACTTC.

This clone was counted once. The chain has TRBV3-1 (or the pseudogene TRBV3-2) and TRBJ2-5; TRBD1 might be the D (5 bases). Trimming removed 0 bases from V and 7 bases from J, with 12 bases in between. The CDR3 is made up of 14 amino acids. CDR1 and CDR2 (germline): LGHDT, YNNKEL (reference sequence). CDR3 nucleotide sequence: TGTGCCAGCAGCCAAGATCCAGGGTCCGGGACCCAGTACTTC. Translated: CASSQDPGSGTQYF.

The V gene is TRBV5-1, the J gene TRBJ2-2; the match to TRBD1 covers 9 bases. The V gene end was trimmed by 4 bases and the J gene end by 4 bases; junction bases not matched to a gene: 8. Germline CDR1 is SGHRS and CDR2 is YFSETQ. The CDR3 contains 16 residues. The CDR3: CASSLLRQGGTGELFF. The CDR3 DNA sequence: TGCGCCAGCAGCCTATTGAGACAGGGGGGCACCGGGGAGCTGTTTTTT. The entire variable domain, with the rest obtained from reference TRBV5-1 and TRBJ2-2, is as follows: KAGVTQTPRYLIKTRGQQVTLSCSPISGHRSVSWYQQTPGQGLQFLFEYFSETQRNKGNFPGRFSGRQFSNSRSEMNVSTLELGDSALYLCASSLLRQGGTGELFFGEGSRLTVL.

In nucleotides, the CDR3 is TGTGCCAGCAGCCAAGCGGGGGTCGGAGGGGCTCATGGCTACACCTTC. Translation gives CASSQAGVGGAHGYTF. The chain couples TRBV14 to TRBJ1-2; possible D gene TRBD1, 5 bases. The V gene's germline CDR1 is SGHDN and CDR2 FVKESK. V lost 1 base to trimming and J lost 6 bases, with 18 bases between them. This CDR3 contains 16 residues.

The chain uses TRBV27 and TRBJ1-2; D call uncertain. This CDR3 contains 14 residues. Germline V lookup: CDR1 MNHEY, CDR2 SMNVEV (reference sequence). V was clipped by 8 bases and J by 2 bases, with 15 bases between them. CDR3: CASSSDARNYGYTF. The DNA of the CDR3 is TGTGCCAGCTCTTCCGACGCGAGGAACTATGGCTACACCTTC.

The DNA of the CDR3 is TGTGCCAGCAGTTTATCAGCGGCCCGCACAGATACGCAGTATTTT. Its protein is CASSLSAARTDTQYF. This sequence joins TRBV28 and TRBJ2-3; a possible D gene is TRBD2 (5 bases). Germline lookup yields CDR1 MDHEN and CDR2 SYDVKM. Trimming shortened V by 1 base and J by 1 base, and 9 bases separated the two germline ends. This CDR3 contains 15 residues.

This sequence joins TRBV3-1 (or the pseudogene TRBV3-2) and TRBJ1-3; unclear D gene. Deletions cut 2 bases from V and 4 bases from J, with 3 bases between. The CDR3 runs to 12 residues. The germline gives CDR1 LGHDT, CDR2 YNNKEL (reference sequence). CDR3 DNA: TGTGCCAGCAGCCAACGGGGAAACACCATATATTTT. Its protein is CASSQRGNTIYF.

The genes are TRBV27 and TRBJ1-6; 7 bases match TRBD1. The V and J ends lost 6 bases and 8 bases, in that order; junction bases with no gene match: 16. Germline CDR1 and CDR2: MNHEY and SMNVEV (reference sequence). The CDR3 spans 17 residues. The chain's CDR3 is CASRSPTRQGAHSPLHF. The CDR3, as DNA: TGTGCCAGCAGATCACCCACCCGACAGGGCGCTCATTCACCCCTCCACTTT.

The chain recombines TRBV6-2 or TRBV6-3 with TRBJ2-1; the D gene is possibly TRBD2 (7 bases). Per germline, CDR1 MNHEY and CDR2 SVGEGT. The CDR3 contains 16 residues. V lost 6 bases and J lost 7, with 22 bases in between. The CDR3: CASSPTRGGLNNEQFF. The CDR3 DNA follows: TGTGCCAGCAGCCCAACTAGGGGGGGGCTGAATAATGAGCAGTTCTTC.

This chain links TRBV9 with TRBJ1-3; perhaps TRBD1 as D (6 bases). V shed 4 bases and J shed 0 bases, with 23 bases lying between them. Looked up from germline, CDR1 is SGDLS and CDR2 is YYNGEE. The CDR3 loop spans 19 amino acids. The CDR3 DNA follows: TGTGCCAGCAGCCGCGGGCAGGGGTCCCCAACCCGCTCTGGAAACACCATATATTTT. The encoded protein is CASSRGQGSPTRSGNTIYF.

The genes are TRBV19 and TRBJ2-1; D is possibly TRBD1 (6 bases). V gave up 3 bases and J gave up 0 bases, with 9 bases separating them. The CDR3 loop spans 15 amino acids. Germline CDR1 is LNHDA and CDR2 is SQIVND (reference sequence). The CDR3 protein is CASSMDRSSYNEQFF. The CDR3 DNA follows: TGTGCCAGTAGTATGGACAGAAGCTCCTACAATGAGCAGTTCTTC.

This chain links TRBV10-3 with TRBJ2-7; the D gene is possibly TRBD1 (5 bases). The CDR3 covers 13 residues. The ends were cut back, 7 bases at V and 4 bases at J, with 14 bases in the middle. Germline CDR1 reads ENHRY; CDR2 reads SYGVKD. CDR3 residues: CAITPDKLYEQYF. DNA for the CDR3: TGTGCCATCACCCCGGACAAGTTATACGAGCAGTACTTC.

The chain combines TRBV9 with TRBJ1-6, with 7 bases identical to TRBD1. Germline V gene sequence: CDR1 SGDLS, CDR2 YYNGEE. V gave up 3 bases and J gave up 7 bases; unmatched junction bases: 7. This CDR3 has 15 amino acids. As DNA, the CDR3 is TGTGCCAGCAGCGCCGGAACAGGGGCAAATTCACCCCTCCACTTT. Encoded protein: CASSAGTGANSPLHF.

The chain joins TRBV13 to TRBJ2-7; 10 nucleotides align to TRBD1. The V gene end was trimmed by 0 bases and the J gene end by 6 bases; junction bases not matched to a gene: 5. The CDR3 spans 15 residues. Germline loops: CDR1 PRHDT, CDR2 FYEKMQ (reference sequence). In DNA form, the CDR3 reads TGTGCCAGCAGCTTAGGCGCTGGGACAGGGGTCGAGCAGTACTTC. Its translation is CASSLGAGTGVEQYF.